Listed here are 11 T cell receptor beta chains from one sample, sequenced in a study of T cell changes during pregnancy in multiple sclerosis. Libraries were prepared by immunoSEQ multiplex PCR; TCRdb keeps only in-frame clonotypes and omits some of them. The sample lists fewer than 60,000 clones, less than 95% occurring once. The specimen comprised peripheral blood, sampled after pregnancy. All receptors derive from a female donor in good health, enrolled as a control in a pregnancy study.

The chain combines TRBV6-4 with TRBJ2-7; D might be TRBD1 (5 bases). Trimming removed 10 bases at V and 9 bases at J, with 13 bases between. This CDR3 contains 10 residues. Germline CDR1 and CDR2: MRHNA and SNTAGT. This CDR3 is CATIWGRQYF. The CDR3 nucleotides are TGTGCCACCATCTGGGGCAGGCAGTACTTC.

The CDR3 here is CASRDTLTAGGSNEQFF. The CDR3 bases are TGTGCCAGCAGAGACACCCTCACAGCGGGGGGGTCCAATGAGCAGTTCTTC. The chain couples TRBV25-1 to TRBJ2-1; 10 bases are shared with TRBD2. Germline V gene data show CDR1 as MGHDK and CDR2 as SYGVNS. Trimming cost V 6 bases and J 6 bases; bases outside gene matches: 14. This CDR3 is 17 amino acids long.

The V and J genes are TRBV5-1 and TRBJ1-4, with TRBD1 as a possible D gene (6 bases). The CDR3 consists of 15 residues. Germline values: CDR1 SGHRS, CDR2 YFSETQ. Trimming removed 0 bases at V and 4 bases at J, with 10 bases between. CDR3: CASSLGQAFNEKLFF. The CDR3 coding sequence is TGCGCCAGCAGCTTGGGACAGGCTTTTAATGAAAAACTGTTTTTT.

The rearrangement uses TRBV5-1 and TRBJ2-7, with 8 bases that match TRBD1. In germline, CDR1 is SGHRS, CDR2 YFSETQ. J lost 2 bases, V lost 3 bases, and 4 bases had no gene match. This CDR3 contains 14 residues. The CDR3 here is CASSSLQGAYEQYF. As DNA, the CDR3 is TGCGCCAGCAGCTCTTTACAGGGGGCCTACGAGCAGTACTTC.

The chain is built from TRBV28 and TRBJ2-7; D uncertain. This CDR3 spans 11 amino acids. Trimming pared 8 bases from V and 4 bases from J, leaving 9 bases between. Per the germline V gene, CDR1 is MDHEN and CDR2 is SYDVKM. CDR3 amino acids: CASLTKYEQYF. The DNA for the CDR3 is TGTGCCAGCCTAACCAAATACGAGCAGTACTTC.

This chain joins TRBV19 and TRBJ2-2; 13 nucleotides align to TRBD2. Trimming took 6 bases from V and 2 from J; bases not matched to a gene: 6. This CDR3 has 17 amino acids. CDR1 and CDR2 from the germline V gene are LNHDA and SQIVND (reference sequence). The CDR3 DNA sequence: TGTGCCAGTAGGATACTAGCGGGAGGGCCCAACACCGGGGAGCTGTTTTTT. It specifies CASRILAGGPNTGELFF.

The CDR3 loop reads CASSPARTTRTDTQYF. The CDR3 DNA is TGTGCCAGCAGCCCGGCACGGACTACCCGCACAGATACGCAGTATTTT. V is TRBV5-4 and J is TRBJ2-3; D is possibly TRBD2 (6 bases). CDR3 length: 16 amino acids. V lost 4 bases and J lost 1, with 16 bases in between. Per the germline V gene, CDR1 is SGHNT and CDR2 is YYREEE (reference sequence).

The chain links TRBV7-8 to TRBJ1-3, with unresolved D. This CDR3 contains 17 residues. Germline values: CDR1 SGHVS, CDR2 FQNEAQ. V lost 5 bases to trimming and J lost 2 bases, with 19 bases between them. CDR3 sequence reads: CASSPYRVPMPGNTIYF. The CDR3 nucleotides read TGTGCCAGCAGCCCATATCGCGTCCCGATGCCTGGAAACACCATATATTTT. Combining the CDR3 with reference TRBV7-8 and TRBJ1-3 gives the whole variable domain GAGVSQSPRYKVAKRGQDVALRCDPISGHVSLFWYQQALGQGPEFLTYFQNEAQLDKSGLPSDRFFAERPEGSVSTLKIQRTQQEDSAVYLCASSPYRVPMPGNTIYFGEGSWLTVV.

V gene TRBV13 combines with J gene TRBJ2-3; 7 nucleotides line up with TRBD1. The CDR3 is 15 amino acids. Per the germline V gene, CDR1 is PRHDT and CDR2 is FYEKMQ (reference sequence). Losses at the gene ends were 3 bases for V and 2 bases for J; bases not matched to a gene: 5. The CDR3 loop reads CASSFRGQLTDTQYF. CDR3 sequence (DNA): TGTGCCAGCAGCTTTCGGGGACAGCTCACAGATACGCAGTATTTT.

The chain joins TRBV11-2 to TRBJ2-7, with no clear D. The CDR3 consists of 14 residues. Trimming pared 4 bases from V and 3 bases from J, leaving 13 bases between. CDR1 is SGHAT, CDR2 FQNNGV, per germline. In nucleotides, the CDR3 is TGTGCCAGCAGCTCTGGTGGGCCACTCTACGAGCAGTACTTC. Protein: CASSSGGPLYEQYF.

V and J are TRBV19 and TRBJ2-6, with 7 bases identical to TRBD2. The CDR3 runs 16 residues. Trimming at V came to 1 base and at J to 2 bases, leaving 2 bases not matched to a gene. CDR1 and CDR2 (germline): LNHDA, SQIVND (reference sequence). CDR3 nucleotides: TGTGCCAGTAGTATAGGGGGAGGGACTGGGGCCAACGTCCTGACTTTC. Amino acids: CASSIGGGTGANVLTF. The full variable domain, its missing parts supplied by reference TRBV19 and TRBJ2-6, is DGGITQSPKYLFRKEGQNVTLSCEQNLNHDAMYWYRQDPGQGLRLIYYSQIVNDFQKGDIAEGYSVSREKKESFPLTVTSAQKNPTAFYLCASSIGGGTGANVLTFGAGSRLTVL.